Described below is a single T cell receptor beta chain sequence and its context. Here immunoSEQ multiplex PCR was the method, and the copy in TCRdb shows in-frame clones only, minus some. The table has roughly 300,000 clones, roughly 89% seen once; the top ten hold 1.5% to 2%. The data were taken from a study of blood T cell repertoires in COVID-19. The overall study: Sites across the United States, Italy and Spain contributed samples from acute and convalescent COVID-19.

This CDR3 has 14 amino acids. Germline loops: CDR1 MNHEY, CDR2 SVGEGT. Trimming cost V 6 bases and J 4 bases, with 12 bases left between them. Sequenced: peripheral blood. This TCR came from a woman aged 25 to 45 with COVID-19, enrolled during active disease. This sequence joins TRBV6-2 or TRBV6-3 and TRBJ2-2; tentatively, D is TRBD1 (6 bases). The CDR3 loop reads CASSGYRATGELFF. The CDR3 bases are TGTGCCAGCAGCGGTTACAGGGCCACCGGGGAGCTGTTTTTT.